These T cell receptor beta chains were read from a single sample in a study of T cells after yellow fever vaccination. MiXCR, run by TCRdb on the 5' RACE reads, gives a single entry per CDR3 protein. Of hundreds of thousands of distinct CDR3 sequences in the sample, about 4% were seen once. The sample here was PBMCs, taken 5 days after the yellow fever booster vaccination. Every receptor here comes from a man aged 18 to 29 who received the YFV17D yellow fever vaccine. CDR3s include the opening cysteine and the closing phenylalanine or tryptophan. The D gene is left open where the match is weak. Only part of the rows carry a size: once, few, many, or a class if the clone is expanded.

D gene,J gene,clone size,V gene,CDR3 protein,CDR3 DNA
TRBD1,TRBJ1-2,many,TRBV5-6,CASSVRDSPYGYTF,TGTGCCAGCAGCGTCCGGGACAGCCCTTATGGCTACACCTTC
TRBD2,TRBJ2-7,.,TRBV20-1,CSARDLIAEGEGNEQYF,TGCAGTGCTAGAGATCTAATCGCGGAAGGGGAGGGCAACGAGCAGTACTTC
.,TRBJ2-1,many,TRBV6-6,CASSSWGSNNEQFF,TGTGCCAGCAGTTCGTGGGGGTCGAACAATGAGCAGTTCTTC
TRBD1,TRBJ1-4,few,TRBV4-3,CASSQRTGGGGEKLFF,TGCGCCAGCAGCCAACGCACAGGGGGCGGGGGTGAAAAACTGTTTTTT
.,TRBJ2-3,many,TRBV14,CASSQADTQYF,TGTGCCAGCAGCCAGGCAGATACGCAGTATTTT
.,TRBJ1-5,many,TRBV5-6,CASSEGSGSNQPQHF,TGTGCCAGCAGCGAAGGCTCCGGGAGCAATCAGCCCCAGCATTTT
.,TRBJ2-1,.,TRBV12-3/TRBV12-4,CASTVGVSYNEQFF,TGTGCCAGTACGGTTGGGGTGTCCTACAATGAGCAGTTCTTC
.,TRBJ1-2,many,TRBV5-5,CASTRQLDGYTF,TGTGCCAGTACGAGACAGTTGGATGGCTACACCTTC
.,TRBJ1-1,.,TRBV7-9,CASSPRGDGNSEAFF,TGTGCCAGCAGCCCGAGGGGGGATGGGAATAGTGAAGCTTTCTTT
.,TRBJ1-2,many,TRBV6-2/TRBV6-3,CASSYSTETPRGYTF,TGTGCCAGCAGTTACTCGACTGAGACTCCGCGGGGCTACACCTTC
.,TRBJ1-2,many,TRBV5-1,CASSLDSYGYTF,TGTGCCAGCAGCTTGGACAGCTATGGCTACACCTTC
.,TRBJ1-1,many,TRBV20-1,CSAPDRVNTEAFF,TGCAGTGCCCCCGACAGAGTGAACACTGAAGCTTTCTTT
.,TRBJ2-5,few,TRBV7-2,CASSSATGATKYF,TGTGCCAGCAGCTCAGCGACAGGCGCCACGAAGTACTTC
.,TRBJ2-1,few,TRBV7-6,CASSSRDENNEQFF,TGTGCCAGCAGCTCCCGAGACGAGAACAATGAGCAGTTCTTC
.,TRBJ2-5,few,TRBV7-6,CASSLYPSQTQYF,TGTGCCAGCAGCTTATATCCCTCCCAGACCCAGTACTTC
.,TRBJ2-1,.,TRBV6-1,CASSVGGGGYEQFF,TGTGCCAGCAGTGTGGGAGGGGGCGGTTATGAGCAGTTCTTC
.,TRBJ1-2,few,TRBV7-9,CASSLGSDGYTF,TGTGCCAGCAGTCTGGGGTCCGATGGCTACACCTTC
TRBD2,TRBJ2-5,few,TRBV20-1,CSARDDGGLRLETQYF,TGCAGTGCTAGAGATGACGGGGGGTTACGGCTAGAGACCCAGTACTTC
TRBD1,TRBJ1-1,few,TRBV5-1,CASSITGEGTEAFF,TGCGCCAGCAGCATTACAGGGGAGGGGACTGAAGCTTTCTTT
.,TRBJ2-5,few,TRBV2,CASSEWDQETQYF,TGTGCCAGCAGTGAATGGGACCAAGAGACCCAGTACTTC
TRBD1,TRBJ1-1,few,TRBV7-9,CASSDRDVTNTEAFF,TGTGCCAGCAGCGACAGGGACGTAACGAACACTGAAGCTTTCTTT
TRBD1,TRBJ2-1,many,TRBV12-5,CASGLTGTGEDEQFF,TGTGCTAGTGGTTTGACCGGGACAGGGGAAGATGAGCAGTTCTTC
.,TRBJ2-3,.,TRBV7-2,CASSLGLRTTDTQYF,TGTGCCAGCAGCTTAGGACTCAGGACCACAGATACGCAGTATTTT
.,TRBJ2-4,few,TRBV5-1,CASSGGTLQNIQYF,TGCGCCAGCAGCGGGGGGACACTTCAAAACATTCAGTACTTC
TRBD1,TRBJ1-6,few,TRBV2,CASLRGQGDSPLHF,TGTGCCAGCCTCCGAGGACAGGGGGATTCACCCCTCCACTTT
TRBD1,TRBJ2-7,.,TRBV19,CASGTGPYEQYF,TGTGCCAGTGGGACAGGGCCATACGAGCAGTACTTC
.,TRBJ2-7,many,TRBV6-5,CATGGRGNEQYF,TGTGCCACCGGGGGCCGGGGCAACGAGCAGTACTTC
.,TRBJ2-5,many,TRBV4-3,CASSQSSEETQYF,TGCGCCAGCAGCCAAAGCTCTGAGGAGACCCAGTACTTC
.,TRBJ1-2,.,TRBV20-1,CSAEEADYGYTF,TGCAGTGCCGAGGAGGCAGACTATGGCTACACCTTC